These 10 T cell receptor beta chains came from one sample sequenced in a study of blood T cell repertoires in COVID-19 (dated by TCRdb to 2019 to 2021). Library construction relied on the immunoSEQ multiplex PCR assay. TCRdb mirrors the immuneACCESS table, restricted to in-frame sequences. Some clones are absent from its copies; in checked studies, under half trace to an unresolved V gene, and the reason for the others is unknown. Recorded for this sample are about 260,000 clones; roughly nine tenths of them occurred a single time. 3.6% of the sample rests with the top ten. Sequencing was performed on peripheral blood. The receptors shown here come from a man younger than 35 with active or convalescent COVID-19.

This clone appeared a single time. V and J are TRBV19 and TRBJ2-3; D may be TRBD2 (5 bases). Trimming pared 2 bases from V and 4 bases from J, leaving 10 bases between. The length of the CDR3 is 14 residues. In germline, CDR1 is LNHDA, CDR2 SQIVND (reference sequence). This chain's CDR3 is CASSISGVADTQYF. The CDR3 region has the DNA TGTGCCAGTAGTATATCCGGGGTTGCAGATACGCAGTATTTT.

The rearrangement links TRBV12-3 or TRBV12-4 to TRBJ1-5; no definite D call. The CDR3 is 12 amino acids. The V and J ends lost 6 bases and 7 bases respectively, with 10 bases between them. The CDR3 is CASSLPLQPQHF. DNA of the CDR3: TGTGCCAGCAGCCTCCCTTTACAGCCCCAGCATTTT.

This clone was observed a single time. The chain employs TRBV19 and TRBJ2-7; possibly TRBD2 for D (6 bases). Trimming left V 6 bases short and J 0 bases short, with 12 bases between. The germline V gene has CDR1 LNHDA and CDR2 SQIVND (reference sequence). The CDR3 is made up of 14 amino acids. The CDR3 DNA reads as TGTGCCAGTAGCAGGGACGGGAGCTCCTACGAGCAGTACTTC. It encodes CASSRDGSSYEQYF.

The rearrangement joins TRBV3-1 (or the pseudogene TRBV3-2) to TRBJ1-4; no reliable D call. Trimming took 1 base from V and 6 from J, leaving 9 bases between them. The CDR3 consists of 14 residues. Germline V gives CDR1 LGHDT, CDR2 YNNKEL (reference sequence). CDR3 nucleotide sequence: TGTGCCAGCAGCCAAGGTCCTCGTTATGAAAAACTGTTTTTT. This sequence encodes CASSQGPRYEKLFF.

The CDR3 loop is CASSSPGTGGHSNPYEQYF. In DNA form, the CDR3 reads TGTGCCAGCAGCTCGCCGGGGACAGGCGGACATTCAAACCCCTACGAGCAGTACTTC. This chain uses TRBV7-8 with TRBJ2-7; 8 bases match TRBD1. Per the germline V gene, CDR1 is SGHVS and CDR2 is FQNEAQ. CDR3 length: 19 residues. J lost 2 bases, V lost 4 bases, and 19 bases had no gene match.

This chain uses TRBV27 with TRBJ1-6; TRBD1 aligns across 12 bases. This CDR3 has 17 amino acids. V was clipped by 4 bases and J by 10 bases; unmatched bases: 11. From germline, CDR1 is MNHEY and CDR2 SMNVEV (reference sequence). CDR3 in amino acids: CASSSGTGGASHSPLHF. The CDR3 nucleotides read TGTGCCAGCAGTTCCGGGACAGGGGGCGCGAGTCACTCACCCCTCCACTTT.

This chain uses TRBV4-2 with TRBJ2-7; D call uncertain. The CDR3 contains 14 residues. Deletions cut 0 bases from V and 13 bases from J, with 19 bases between. CDR1 LGHNA and CDR2 YNFKEQ come from the germline V gene. CDR3 in DNA: TGTGCCAGCAGCCAAGATCCGCAGGCGACCAGGTTCTACTTC. Translation: CASSQDPQATRFYF.

The chain's CDR3 is CASDRAQETQYF. The CDR3 coding sequence is TGTGCCAGTGACAGGGCGCAAGAGACCCAGTACTTC. This chain uses TRBV27 with TRBJ2-5, with 7 positions matching TRBD1. There are 12 residues in the CDR3. Germline CDR1 reads MNHEY; CDR2 reads SMNVEV (reference sequence). V was clipped by 9 bases and J by 2 bases; unmatched bases: 3.

The chain uses TRBV5-1 and TRBJ2-3; 12 bases are shared with TRBD2. The V gene end was trimmed by 8 bases and the J gene end by 4 bases; junction bases not matched to a gene: 8. The CDR3 is 15 residues long. Germline V gives CDR1 SGHRS, CDR2 YFSETQ. DNA of the CDR3: TGCGCCAGTTGGAGGACTAGCGGGACCTCAGATACGCAGTATTTT. Protein product: CASWRTSGTSDTQYF.

This clone is a singleton in its sample. The V call is TRBV5-6, the J call TRBJ2-7; unclear D gene. Germline V gene sequence: CDR1 SGHDT, CDR2 YYEEEE. There are 13 residues in the CDR3. The V gene lost 2 bases and the J gene lost 2 bases, with 8 bases spanning the gap. The DNA for the CDR3 is TGTGCCAGCAGCTTTGGGCTTACCTACGAGCAGTACTTC. This encodes CASSFGLTYEQYF.